This T cell receptor beta chain came from a study of control samples from healthy donors and cancer patients. Profiled with immunoSEQ multiplex PCR; TCRdb holds only in-frame clones, not every one. This sample has 70,000 or so clones, with more than 75% found just once. A remark on this clone: Other DNA sequences from this sample encode an identical CDR3 as well.

This receptor was obtained from a man aged 50 to 60 in good health. Sequencing used blood.

CDR3 sequence: CASSFGLAGQETQYF. The CDR3 DNA is TGTGCCAGCAGCTTTGGGCTAGCGGGCCAAGAGACCCAGTACTTC. V usage is TRBV11-3 and J usage is TRBJ2-5; 8 bases match TRBD2. The V gene's germline CDR1 is SGHNT and CDR2 YENEEA. Unmatched junction bases numbered 4, after V lost 3 bases and J lost 1 base. The CDR3 extends over 15 amino acids.